This T cell receptor (beta chain) was documented in a study of blood T cell repertoires in COVID-19. Germline V gene lookup returns CDR1 SEHNR and CDR2 FQNEAQ (reference sequence). V dropped 6 bases and J dropped 6; count of bases not matched to a gene: 4. The CDR3 spans 13 residues. A Seattle source enrolled patients during active infection and followed them longitudinally. Data came from immunoSEQ multiplex PCR; TCRdb stores just in-frame clones and leaves some out. The data contain around 260,000 clones, about 90% of them singletons. J is TRBJ2-1 and V is TRBV7-9, with 8 nucleotides matching TRBD2. The sequence came from a person under 30 with COVID-19, enrolled during active disease. Sequenced material: peripheral blood. DNA for the CDR3: TGTGCCAGCAGATCCGGGACTAGCAATGAGCAGTTCTTC. Encoded protein: CASRSGTSNEQFF.